The rows below give T cell receptor beta chains drawn from one sample of a study of blood T cell repertoires in COVID-19. Libraries were prepared by immunoSEQ multiplex PCR; TCRdb keeps only in-frame clonotypes and omits some of them. The repertoire holds around 140,000 clones, with 75% to 85% as singletons. The sequenced material came from peripheral blood. These receptors were collected from a man between 60 and 75 years old with active or convalescent COVID-19. The CDR3 runs from the conserved cysteine through the conserved F or W. The D gene is left open where the match is weak. Clone sizes are given selectively: once, few, many, or a class where the clone is expanded.

d_gene	abundance	j_gene	v_gene	CDR3nt	CDR3aa
TRBD1	NA	TRBJ1-2	TRBV2	TGTGCCAGCATCAACAGGGGCCGAAGCTATGGCTACACCTTC	CASINRGRSYGYTF
NA	NA	TRBJ1-1	TRBV12-3/TRBV12-4	TGTGCCAGCAGCAGGGATGAATCGGGTGAAGCTTTCTTT	CASSRDESGEAFF
NA	NA	TRBJ1-4	TRBV29-1	TGCAGCGTTGGCCACAGGGTTAATGAAAAACTGTTTTTT	CSVGHRVNEKLFF
NA	NA	TRBJ2-1	TRBV7-9	TGTGCCAGCAGCCTGGCATTTAATGAGCAGTTCTTC	CASSLAFNEQFF
TRBD2	NA	TRBJ2-1	TRBV7-8	TGTGCCAGCAGCTTACCGGGAGGGCCTGATGAGCAGTTCTTC	CASSLPGGPDEQFF
NA	NA	TRBJ1-4	TRBV7-2	TGTGCCAGCAGCTACCAACGAGGGGAAAAACTGTTTTTT	CASSYQRGEKLFF
TRBD1	NA	TRBJ1-2	TRBV24-1	TGTGCCACCTCGAACAGGGGAATCTATGGCTACACCTTC	CATSNRGIYGYTF
TRBD2	NA	TRBJ2-1	TRBV5-6	TGTGCCAGCGCCACCGGGACTAGCACCTACAATGAGCAGTTCTTC	CASATGTSTYNEQFF
TRBD1	NA	TRBJ2-2	TRBV19	TGTGCCAGTAGTATAGACAGGGGGAAGGTCGGGGAGCTGTTTTTT	CASSIDRGKVGELFF
TRBD1	NA	TRBJ2-1	TRBV6-1	TGTGCCAGCAGTGACCCCGACAGGGGGTCTTCCTACAATGAGCAGTTCTTC	CASSDPDRGSSYNEQFF
NA	once	TRBJ2-1	TRBV29-1	TGCAGCGTTCTCGGGTCGCTTACTGTGGACAGTAAGCAGTTCTTC	CSVLGSLTVDSKQFF
NA	NA	TRBJ1-5	TRBV6-5	TGTGCCAGCAGCCCCGCTATCAATCAGCCCCAGCATTTT	CASSPAINQPQHF
NA	NA	TRBJ2-7	TRBV7-2	TGTGCCAGCAGCTTAGCTTCCAGGGGACAATCCTACGAGCAGTACTTC	CASSLASRGQSYEQYF
TRBD1	few	TRBJ1-2	TRBV6-4	TGTGCCAGCAGTGACTCAGGACAGGGGGCGCCTCTTCCCCTCTATGGCTACACCTTC	CASSDSGQGAPLPLYGYTF
NA	NA	TRBJ2-7	TRBV27	TGTGCCAGCAGTCCCGGTACTAGCCCCGAGCAGTACTTC	CASSPGTSPEQYF
TRBD1	NA	TRBJ1-1	TRBV5-8	TGTGCCAGCCCAGGTAGGGGGACAGAAAACACTGAAGCTTTCTTT	CASPGRGTENTEAFF
NA	NA	TRBJ2-3	TRBV6-2/TRBV6-3	TGTGCCAGCAGTTACTCGGCCCGCACAGATACGCAGTATTTT	CASSYSARTDTQYF
TRBD2	NA	TRBJ2-3	TRBV3-1/TRBV3-2	TGTGCCAGCAGCCCTGTACTAGCGGGGTATTCAGATACGCAGTATTTT	CASSPVLAGYSDTQYF
NA	NA	TRBJ1-5	TRBV2	TGTGCCAGCAGTGACAACCCCGCGGTTCAGCCCCAGCATTTT	CASSDNPAVQPQHF
NA	NA	TRBJ2-5	TRBV19	TGTGCCAGTAGTATGGGGCGGGACGTATACCAAGAGACCCAGTACTTC	CASSMGRDVYQETQYF
NA	NA	TRBJ2-2	TRBV10-2	TGCGCCAGCACACATCAGGGAGGGGAGCTGTTTTTT	CASTHQGGELFF
NA	NA	TRBJ1-1	TRBV10-1	TGCGCCAGCAGTGAGAGGCGGGGATCGGCTGAAGCTTTCTTT	CASSERRGSAEAFF
TRBD1	NA	TRBJ1-2	TRBV9	TGTGCCAGCAGTCCGGACAGGGGGGGCTACACCTTC	CASSPDRGGYTF
TRBD1	once	TRBJ2-3	TRBV7-2	TGTGCCAGCAGCCCCGGGACAGGGGGGGATACGCAGTATTTT	CASSPGTGGDTQYF
TRBD2	NA	TRBJ2-5	TRBV3-1/TRBV3-2	TGTGCCAGCAGCGCCCCCGGTCGACTAGCGGGGGGGCCTAGGTTAGAGACCCAGTACTTC	CASSAPGRLAGGPRLETQYF
NA	NA	TRBJ1-1	TRBV19	TGTGCCAGTAGTGGAGCCAGGGGTATCACTGAAGCTTTCTTT	CASSGARGITEAFF
NA	NA	TRBJ2-2	TRBV29-1	TGCAGCGTCTCCGGGATTCAGAACACCGGGGAGCTGTTTTTT	CSVSGIQNTGELFF
TRBD1	few	TRBJ1-2	TRBV5-4	TGTGCCAGCAGCCCTACTCGGACAGGAGCCTCTAACTATGGCTACACCTTC	CASSPTRTGASNYGYTF
NA	once	TRBJ1-5	TRBV19	TGTGCCAGTAAAGCACAGGGCCACAATCAGCCCCAGCATTTT	CASKAQGHNQPQHF
NA	NA	TRBJ2-3	TRBV5-1	TGCGCCAGCAGCTTGGATCTTGGCACAGATACGCAGTATTTT	CASSLDLGTDTQYF
NA	NA	TRBJ1-1	TRBV7-8	TGTGCCAGCAGCTTAGCGTTGGGGAGCTGGAACACTGAAGCTTTCTTT	CASSLALGSWNTEAFF
NA	NA	TRBJ1-2	TRBV6-1	TGTGCCAGCAGTGAAATGGGGGGTTCGGGCTATGGCTACACCTTC	CASSEMGGSGYGYTF
NA	NA	TRBJ2-3	TRBV5-1	TGCGCCAGCAGAGGACAGTATTCTTCAGATACGCAGTATTTT	CASRGQYSSDTQYF
NA	NA	TRBJ2-3	TRBV25-1	TGTGCCAGCAGTGAGGAGTTCTTAAGCACAGATACGCAGTATTTT	CASSEEFLSTDTQYF
NA	NA	TRBJ1-4	TRBV7-9	TGTGCCAGCAGCTTTGTTTCAGGGGAAGGACTGTTTTTT	CASSFVSGEGLFF
NA	few	TRBJ1-2	TRBV19	TGTGCCAGTAAGGTCCGGGAGTGGCTCTATGGCTACACCTTC	CASKVREWLYGYTF
NA	NA	TRBJ2-5	TRBV6-2/TRBV6-3	TGTGCCAGCAGTTACTCTCCCAGTCCCCAAGAGACCCAGTACTTC	CASSYSPSPQETQYF
TRBD1	NA	TRBJ1-3	TRBV7-8	TGTGCCAGCAGTTACAGGGGCTCTGGAAACACCATATATTTT	CASSYRGSGNTIYF
NA	NA	TRBJ1-2	TRBV19	TGTGCCAGTAGCATCGGCGGAGGGGCCAACTATGGCTACACCTTC	CASSIGGGANYGYTF
NA	NA	TRBJ2-1	TRBV23-1	TGCGCCAGCAGTCAAGGGGAAATTCTAGCGCCCAATGAGCAGTTCTTC	CASSQGEILAPNEQFF